These 14 T cell receptor beta chains originate from one sample sequenced in a study of shared clonotypes between healthy human individuals. Using immunoSEQ multiplex PCR, the repertoire was profiled, and TCRdb retains in-frame clones only, with some absent. The sample has about 490,000 clones; 76% are singletons. Material for sequencing was PBMCs. The receptors originated from a middle-aged woman in good health. Some clones in this sample may be carry-over from other donors' samples.

The J gene is TRBJ2-7, the V gene TRBV6-6, with TRBD2 matching over 8 bases. The V gene end was trimmed by 2 bases and the J gene end by 6 bases; junction bases not matched to a gene: 6. Looked up from germline, CDR1 is MNHNY and CDR2 is SVGAGI (reference sequence). The CDR3 is made up of 14 amino acids. DNA of the CDR3: TGTGCCAGCAGTTACGGGCGGGGGGCTGGCGAGCAGTACTTC. This gives the protein CASSYGRGAGEQYF.

The chain uses TRBV11-2 and TRBJ2-5, with D unclear. The CDR3 sequence is 12 residues long. The germline V and J ends were trimmed by 3 bases and 5 bases, with 7 bases remaining between them. The germline CDR1 and CDR2 sequences are SGHAT and FQNNGV. The CDR3 bases are TGTGCCAGCAGCTTTAACGGGGAGACCCAGTACTTC. It yields the protein CASSFNGETQYF.

This chain uses TRBV5-8 with TRBJ1-5; 10 bases align to TRBD1. There are 15 residues in the CDR3. CDR1 and CDR2 from the germline V gene are SGHTS and YDEGEE. The trim removed 4 bases at V and 6 bases at J, leaving 7 bases unmatched. CDR3 region: CASSTGQGLRQPQHF. The CDR3 DNA reads TGTGCCAGCAGCACGGGACAGGGGCTTCGTCAGCCCCAGCATTTT.

This clone has just a few counts. This may be a read error, as it is one base from a much larger clone. In the same sample, other DNA sequences code for this CDR3. The rearrangement links TRBV18 to TRBJ1-1, with 7 bases aligning to TRBD1. CDR3 length equals 14 residues. Germline-derived CDR1 and CDR2 are KGHSH and LQKENI. Trimming at V came to 3 bases and at J to 4 bases, leaving 5 bases not matched to a gene. CDR3 region: CASSPSGGSTEAFF. CDR3 DNA sequence: TGTGCCAGCTCACCTTCAGGGGGGAGCACTGAAGCTTTCTTT.

This chain joins TRBV6-1 and TRBJ2-1; D not certain. Germline lookup yields CDR1 MNHNS and CDR2 SASEGT. V was trimmed by 4 bases and J by 0 bases, leaving 7 bases between them. The CDR3 extends over 14 amino acids. For the CDR3, the DNA is TGTGCCAGCAGTGGTGACGGCTCCTACAATGAGCAGTTCTTC. It yields the protein CASSGDGSYNEQFF.

The J gene is TRBJ1-2, the V gene TRBV28, with 10 bases identical to TRBD1. CDR1 and CDR2 (germline): MDHEN, SYDVKM. The trim removed 6 bases at V and 1 base at J, leaving 8 bases unmatched. CDR3 length: 16 residues. The CDR3 DNA is TGTGCCAGCAGCCTCGGGACAGGGGATTATAACTATGGCTACACCTTC. Translation: CASSLGTGDYNYGYTF.

The gene calls are TRBV5-1 and TRBJ2-5, with D possibly being TRBD2 (6 bases). V gave up 3 bases and J gave up 6 bases, with 21 bases separating them. The germline V gene encodes CDR1 SGHRS and CDR2 YFSETQ. This CDR3 contains 16 residues. The CDR3 loop reads CASSWGDVIAGQTQYF. DNA of the CDR3: TGCGCCAGCAGCTGGGGGGACGTCATTGCGGGGCAGACCCAGTACTTC.

This clone was observed a single time. This rearrangement joins TRBV6-6 to TRBJ2-5, with D hard to call. The CDR3 spans 14 residues. Germline assignment: CDR1 MNHNY and CDR2 SVGAGI (reference sequence). With 2 bases removed from V and 4 bases from J, the gap between germline ends came to 11 bases. CDR3 nucleotides: TGTGCCAGCAGTTACGGGTCGCAAGGAGAGACCCAGTACTTC. Its protein is CASSYGSQGETQYF.

V gene TRBV28 combines with J gene TRBJ2-6; D is ambiguous. Between the trimmed V and J ends, which lost 2 bases and 4 bases, there was a span of 3 bases. CDR3 size: 13 residues. Looked up from germline, CDR1 is MDHEN and CDR2 is SYDVKM. The CDR3: CASSLPGANVLTF. DNA for the CDR3: TGTGCCAGCAGTTTACCCGGGGCCAACGTCCTGACTTTC.

This rearrangement joins TRBV2 to TRBJ2-1; D is tentatively TRBD1 or TRBD2 (5 bases each). The CDR3 is 15 amino acids. The ends were cut back, 2 bases at V and 7 bases at J, with 15 bases in the middle. Germline CDR1 and CDR2: SNHLY and FYNNEI. The CDR3 spells CASSEFRDVENEQFF. In nucleotides, the CDR3 is TGTGCCAGCAGTGAATTTAGGGACGTAGAAAATGAGCAGTTCTTC.

This rearrangement joins TRBV10-3 to TRBJ2-7; TRBD1 agrees at 8 bases. There are 15 residues in the CDR3. V trimming: 7 bases; J trimming: 3 bases; junction bases outside the gene matches: 11. Germline loops: CDR1 ENHRY, CDR2 SYGVKD. CDR3 in amino acids: CAITSGTGSLYEQYF. For the CDR3, the DNA is TGTGCCATCACTTCCGGGACAGGATCCCTCTACGAGCAGTACTTC.

The chain links TRBV27 to TRBJ1-1; D is possibly TRBD1 (6 bases). This CDR3 is 15 amino acids long. Trimming removed 5 bases at V and 0 bases at J, with 13 bases between. Germline assignment: CDR1 MNHEY and CDR2 SMNVEV (reference sequence). CDR3 bases: TGTGCCAGCAGTGGGGACACCCGTCTGAACACTGAAGCTTTCTTT. It codes for CASSGDTRLNTEAFF.

The table lists this clone with a count of one. CDR3 bases: TGTGCCACCGGGACTCCGCGGAATGAGCAGTTCTTC. Its translation: CATGTPRNEQFF. The chain links TRBV10-3 to TRBJ2-1, with D perhaps matching TRBD2 (6 bases). Trimming removed 10 bases from V and 7 bases from J, with 14 bases in between. This CDR3 has 12 residues. Germline V gene sequence: CDR1 ENHRY, CDR2 SYGVKD.

This chain uses TRBV5-8 with TRBJ2-7, with TRBD2 identical over 9 bases. The CDR3 runs to 14 residues. CDR1 is SGHTS, CDR2 YDEGEE, per germline. Germline trimming cut 10 bases from V and 2 bases from J; bases unmatched to any gene: 10. The CDR3 nucleotides are TGTGCCGAACATAGCGGCGGGAGGGCCTACGAGCAGTACTTC. Amino acids: CAEHSGGRAYEQYF.